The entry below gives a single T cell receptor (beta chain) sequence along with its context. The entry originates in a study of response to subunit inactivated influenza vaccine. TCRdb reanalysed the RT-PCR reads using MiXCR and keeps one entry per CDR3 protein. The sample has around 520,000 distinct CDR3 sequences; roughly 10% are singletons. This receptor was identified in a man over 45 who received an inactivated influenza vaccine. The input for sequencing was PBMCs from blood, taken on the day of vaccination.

DNA for the CDR3: TGTGCCAGCAGCCGCGGCCGAGGGGGCGACACTGAAGCTTTCTTT. It translates to CASSRGRGGDTEAFF. V is TRBV7-2 and J is TRBJ1-1, with 7 positions matching TRBD1. Per germline, CDR1 SGHTA and CDR2 FQGNSA. The CDR3 is made up of 15 amino acids. J gave up 3 bases and V 5 bases, and 9 bases lay outside the gene matches. Filled out from reference TRBV7-2 and TRBJ1-1, the complete variable domain reads GAGVSQSPSNKVTEKGKDVELRCDPISGHTALYWYRQSLGQGLEFLIYFQGNSAPDKSGLPSDRFSAERTGGSVSTLTIQRTQQEDSAVYLCASSRGRGGDTEAFFGQGTRLTVV.